This is a list of T cell receptor beta chains from one sample in a study of T cell repertoires in cytomegalovirus infection. TCRdb itself ran the reads through MiXCR, one entry per CDR3 protein. This sample has approximately 700,000 distinct CDR3 sequences, with 35% to 45% found just once. The source material was PBMCs. The receptor set was obtained from a human donor in good health (CMV status not recorded). Some clones in this sample may be carry-over from other donors' samples. CDR3s include the opening cysteine and the closing phenylalanine or tryptophan. Fields, in order: V gene, clone size, J gene, D gene, CDR3 protein, CDR3 DNA. The D gene is left open where the match is weak. Size values are once, few and many counts, or a class for expanded clones, and some rows have none.

TRBV28	-	TRBJ2-1	TRBD2	CASSFRSSGIVEQFF	TGTGCCAGCAGTTTCCGGTCTAGCGGGATTGTTGAGCAGTTCTTC
TRBV12-3/TRBV12-4	-	TRBJ1-5	-	CASSLASRGPDQPQHF	TGTGCCAGCAGTTTGGCGTCCCGGGGGCCGGATCAGCCCCAGCATTTT
TRBV5-1	-	TRBJ2-1	-	CASSVTGGADEQFF	TGCGCCAGCAGCGTTACCGGGGGTGCCGATGAGCAGTTCTTC
TRBV10-3	-	TRBJ1-6	-	CAISELAPNSPLHF	TGTGCCATCAGTGAGCTGGCGCCGAATTCACCCCTCCACTTT
TRBV7-9	few	TRBJ1-2	TRBD1	CASSTGQGALDGYTF	TGTGCCAGCAGCACGGGACAGGGGGCGCTTGATGGCTACACCTTC
TRBV28	-	TRBJ2-7	TRBD2	CASRPSGGERTYEQYF	TGTGCCAGCAGACCGTCCGGGGGGGAAAGAACCTACGAGCAGTACTTC
TRBV7-6	few	TRBJ2-1	-	CASSIQGGYNEQFF	TGTGCCAGCAGCATTCAGGGGGGATACAATGAGCAGTTCTTC
TRBV7-4	few	TRBJ1-2	TRBD1	CASSLSGTGYRHGYTF	TGTGCCAGCAGCTTGTCCGGGACAGGGTATAGACATGGCTACACCTTC
TRBV7-9	few	TRBJ2-3	TRBD2	CASSLAIAGDWSF	TGTGCCAGCAGCTTAGCAATCGCGGGAGATTGGTCTTTT
TRBV7-2	many	TRBJ1-5	-	CASSESYLTGSQPQHF	TGTGCCAGCAGCGAATCATATTTAACAGGGTCTCAGCCCCAGCATTTT
TRBV7-6	many	TRBJ2-3	TRBD2	CASSLEASGSTDTQYF	TGTGCCAGCAGCTTAGAGGCTAGCGGGAGCACAGATACGCAGTATTTT
TRBV7-9	-	TRBJ2-1	TRBD2	CASSTLATSVSLNEQFF	TGTGCCAGCAGCACCCTCGCGACTAGCGTTTCCCTCAATGAGCAGTTCTTC
TRBV5-3	-	TRBJ2-1	TRBD2	CASSFPGLANNEQFF	TGTGCCAGCAGCTTCCCAGGACTAGCAAACAATGAGCAGTTCTTC
TRBV29-1	-	TRBJ2-1	TRBD2	CSSGGGGSYNEQFF	TGCAGCTCCGGGGGGGGGGGTTCCTACAATGAGCAGTTCTTC
TRBV7-9	few	TRBJ2-5	-	CASSLWREGETQYF	TGTGCCAGCAGCTTGTGGCGGGAAGGGGAGACCCAGTACTTC
TRBV7-9	-	TRBJ2-3	TRBD1	CASSLLPGQGTDTQYF	TGTGCCAGCAGCTTATTACCGGGACAGGGAACAGATACGCAGTATTTT
TRBV7-7	-	TRBJ2-3	-	CASSLADGIAGDGGGSTDTQYF	TGTGCTAGCAGCTTAGCCGACGGAATAGCTGGAGATGGGGGCGGAAGCACAGATACGCAGTATTTT
TRBV11-2	few	TRBJ1-3	TRBD1	CASSHGQGASAGNTIYF	TGTGCCAGCAGCCATGGACAGGGGGCCTCAGCTGGAAACACCATATATTTT
TRBV7-6	many	TRBJ1-2	TRBD1	CASSSEETGGRGYTF	TGTGCCAGCAGCTCCGAGGAAACAGGGGGCCGGGGCTACACCTTC
TRBV19	few	TRBJ1-5	-	CASSIPGAKNQPQHF	TGTGCCAGTAGTATTCCAGGGGCGAAAAATCAGCCCCAGCATTTT
TRBV6-8	-	TRBJ2-2	TRBD1	CASTLPTASGQGVTGELFF	TGTGCCAGCACCCTCCCTACTGCGTCAGGACAGGGGGTCACCGGGGAGCTGTTTTTT
TRBV6-1	few	TRBJ1-4	-	CASSGQGGGEKLFF	TGTGCCAGCTCCGGCCAGGGAGGTGGTGAAAAACTGTTTTTT
TRBV12-3/TRBV12-4	-	TRBJ2-5	-	CANRPTTLQETQYF	TGTGCCAACAGACCGACTACCCTCCAAGAGACCCAGTACTTC
TRBV7-8	many	TRBJ2-3	TRBD2	CASSLFPRGRAPDTQYF	TGTGCCAGCAGCTTATTCCCTCGCGGGAGGGCTCCAGATACGCAGTATTTT
TRBV10-3	-	TRBJ1-1	-	CATLGQLMNTEAFF	TGTGCCACATTAGGACAGCTGATGAACACTGAAGCTTTCTTT
TRBV25-1	many	TRBJ2-1	TRBD2	CASTSGRRRNEQFF	TGTGCCAGCACTAGCGGGAGGCGGCGGAATGAGCAGTTCTTC
TRBV4-1	-	TRBJ1-1	-	CASSQGPGGAKGGGTEAFF	TGCGCCAGCAGCCAAGGGCCAGGCGGAGCTAAGGGAGGAGGCACTGAAGCTTTCTTT
TRBV30	few	TRBJ2-2	-	CAWSVLGRSGELFF	TGTGCCTGGAGTGTACTCGGCCGGTCTGGGGAGCTGTTTTTT
TRBV19	-	TRBJ2-7	TRBD2	CASSIIGRGYEQYF	TGTGCCAGTAGTATAATCGGGAGGGGCTACGAGCAGTACTTC
TRBV19	-	TRBJ1-1	-	CASRSPSGATEAFF	TGTGCCAGTAGGTCCCCGTCAGGCGCCACTGAAGCTTTCTTT
TRBV6-1	-	TRBJ1-1	-	CASRQRSSPNTEAFF	TGTGCCAGCCGACAGAGATCATCTCCGAACACTGAAGCTTTCTTT
TRBV19	-	TRBJ1-2	-	CASKRTGFNYGYTF	TGTGCCAGTAAGAGAACCGGGTTTAACTATGGCTACACCTTC
TRBV7-2	-	TRBJ1-4	TRBD1	CASSRPGQGSFREKLFF	TGTGCCAGCAGCCGACCGGGACAGGGGTCGTTTCGAGAAAAACTGTTTTTT
TRBV27	few	TRBJ1-1	-	CASIRGRMGPEAFF	TGTGCCAGCATTCGAGGGCGAATGGGCCCTGAAGCTTTCTTT
TRBV20-1	-	TRBJ1-2	TRBD1	CSAKTGEDYGYNF	TGCAGTGCGAAGACAGGGGAGGACTATGGCTACAACTTC
TRBV4-2	few	TRBJ2-5	-	CASSQGSGEQTQYF	TGTGCCAGCAGCCAAGGGTCGGGGGAGCAGACCCAGTACTTC
TRBV7-9	few	TRBJ1-3	TRBD1	CASAPGTGGNTIYF	TGTGCCAGTGCCCCCGGGACAGGGGGAAACACCATATATTTT
TRBV27	-	TRBJ1-5	-	CASSPWQGKQPQHF	TGTGCCAGCAGTCCGTGGCAGGGCAAGCAGCCCCAGCATTTT
TRBV4-1	-	TRBJ2-7	-	CASSHSGGNRDEQDF	TGCGCCAGCAGCCACTCAGGCGGGAACAGGGACGAGCAGGACTTC
TRBV29-1	-	TRBJ2-7	TRBD1	CSATGTDSYEQYF	TGCAGCGCCACCGGGACAGACTCCTACGAGCAGTACTTC
TRBV27	few	TRBJ2-7	-	CASSPHPLYEQYF	TGTGCCAGCAGCCCCCACCCTCTCTACGAGCAGTACTTC
TRBV6-1	few	TRBJ1-2	-	CASSTTYGYTF	TGTGCCAGCAGCACCACGTATGGCTACACCTTC
TRBV28	-	TRBJ1-4	-	CASSLWAGKQTELFF	TGTGCCAGCAGTTTATGGGCAGGGAAGCAGACGGAACTGTTTTTT
TRBV12-5	-	TRBJ1-1	-	CASGLGTAEAFF	TGTGCTAGTGGTTTGGGGACAGCTGAAGCTTTCTTT
TRBV28	-	TRBJ1-6	-	CASSLVSNNNSPLHF	TGTGCCAGCAGTTTGGTCAGTAATAATAATTCACCCCTCCACTTT
TRBV28	-	TRBJ2-5	TRBD1	CASTTGLETQYF	TGTGCCAGCACGACAGGGTTGGAGACCCAGTACTTC
TRBV11-2	-	TRBJ2-1	-	CASSSRHLRYNEQFF	TGTGCCAGCAGCTCGCGACATTTGCGGTACAATGAGCAGTTCTTC